A single sample is the source of the 30 T cell receptor beta chains below, sequenced in a study of T cell repertoires in cytomegalovirus infection. MiXCR, applied by TCRdb to the reads, yields one record per CDR3 protein. The repertoire holds hundreds of thousands of distinct CDR3 sequences, with 20% to 25% as singletons. Specimen: CD8+ T cells from PBMCs. All receptors come from a human donor in good health (CMV status not recorded). Some clones in this sample may be carry-over from other donors' samples.

The chain links TRBV30 to TRBJ2-7, with D uncertain. From germline, CDR1 is GTSNPN and CDR2 SVGIG (reference sequence). V was clipped by 0 bases and J by 4 bases, with 7 bases between them. The CDR3 sequence is 12 residues long. In DNA form, the CDR3 reads TGTGCCTGGAGTGTCTCCCCTTACGAGCAGTACTTC. Its translation is CAWSVSPYEQYF.

This rearrangement joins TRBV28 to TRBJ1-6; possibly TRBD1 for D (5 bases). The germline V gene encodes CDR1 MDHEN and CDR2 SYDVKM. The germline V and J ends were trimmed by 8 bases and 9 bases, with 17 bases remaining between them. The CDR3 has 14 residues. CDR3 nucleotides: TGTGCCAGCTGGGGGTCGGGAGCGACTTCACCCCTCCACTTT. Residues: CASWGSGATSPLHF.

The gene calls are TRBV20-1 and TRBJ2-5; tentative D call: TRBD2 (5 bases). Trimming took 6 bases from V and 2 from J, leaving 16 bases between them. Germline values: CDR1 DFQATT, CDR2 SNEGSKA (reference sequence). The CDR3 is made up of 14 amino acids. CDR3: CSAAGWSDQETQYF. The CDR3 coding sequence is TGCAGTGCCGCGGGTTGGAGTGATCAAGAGACCCAGTACTTC.

This clonotype was picked up many times. This chain connects TRBV7-8 to TRBJ2-7; 7 bases line up with TRBD1. Germline lookup yields CDR1 SGHVS and CDR2 FQNEAQ. After removal of 2 bases from V and 2 bases from J, the junction contained 6 bases not matched to a gene. The length of the CDR3 is 15 residues. CDR3 amino acids: CASSLRQGPTYEQYF. CDR3 DNA: TGTGCCAGCAGCTTAAGACAGGGACCCACCTACGAGCAGTACTTC.

V and J are TRBV5-4 and TRBJ2-5; TRBD2 is a possible D gene (5 bases). V was trimmed by 0 bases and J by 2 bases, leaving 17 bases between them. Germline V CDR1 and CDR2: SGHNT, YYREEE (reference sequence). This CDR3 is built from 17 residues. In DNA, the CDR3 is TGTGCCAGCAGCTTGGGGCATTCGAGGGCCCCTCAAGAGACCCAGTACTTC. The encoded protein is CASSLGHSRAPQETQYF.

This clonotype was seen a handful of times. The rearrangement links TRBV28 to TRBJ2-7; 7 bases are shared with TRBD1. Per germline, CDR1 MDHEN and CDR2 SYDVKM. This CDR3 is 14 amino acids long. The junction had 5 bases not matched to a gene; V was cut back by 3 bases and J by 3 bases. The CDR3 is CASSFLGTDYEQYF. The CDR3 bases are TGTGCCAGCAGTTTCCTCGGGACAGACTACGAGCAGTACTTC. Looking up the rest from reference TRBV28 and TRBJ2-7 gives the full variable domain: DVKVTQSSRYLVKRTGEKVFLECVQDMDHENMFWYRQDPGLGLRLIYFSYDVKMKEKGDIPEGYSVSREKKERFSLILESASTNQTSMYLCASSFLGTDYEQYFGPGTRLTVT.

This clonotype has just a few counts. J is TRBJ1-2 and V is TRBV28; maybe TRBD1 (6 bases). Trimming pared 3 bases from V and 5 bases from J, leaving 10 bases between. There are 13 residues in the CDR3. CDR1 is MDHEN and CDR2 is SYDVKM in the germline V gene. Here the CDR3 DNA reads TGTGCCAGCAGTTTCCGGGGGCGGTATGGCTACACCTTC. Its translation is CASSFRGRYGYTF.

This clonotype was picked up a small number of times. The CDR3 sequence is CASTRETGGFGQPQHF. In DNA form, the CDR3 reads TGTGCCAGCACCCGAGAGACAGGGGGTTTTGGTCAGCCCCAGCATTTT. The chain links TRBV28 to TRBJ1-5; 9 positions agree with TRBD1. There are 16 residues in the CDR3. The germline V gene encodes CDR1 MDHEN and CDR2 SYDVKM. J gave up 6 bases and V 7 bases, and 13 bases lay outside the gene matches.

The chain carries TRBV4-1 and TRBJ2-1, with 7 nucleotides matching TRBD2. The ends lost 5 bases at V and 10 bases at J; junction bases unmatched: 5. The CDR3 consists of 12 residues. In germline, CDR1 is MGHRA, CDR2 YSYEKL. CDR3 coding DNA: TGCGCCAGCAGCTACGGGGGGAGCGAGCAGTTCTTC. This sequence encodes CASSYGGSEQFF.

In its sample, this clonotype was seen a few times. This chain connects TRBV12-3 or TRBV12-4 to TRBJ2-7; 9 bases agree with TRBD1. CDR3 length equals 12 residues. V gave up 6 bases and J gave up 6 bases; unmatched junction bases: 3. CDR3 region: CASSGTGPEQYF. Here the CDR3 DNA reads TGTGCCAGCAGCGGGACAGGGCCCGAGCAGTACTTC.

The CDR3 spells CASSYSGTAEQETQYF. The CDR3 DNA is TGTGCCAGCAGTTACTCTGGGACAGCTGAGCAAGAGACCCAGTACTTC. The chain employs TRBV6-6 and TRBJ2-5; 7 nucleotides line up with TRBD1. The germline V gene encodes CDR1 MNHNY and CDR2 SVGAGI (reference sequence). The length of the CDR3 is 16 residues. With V trimmed by 0 bases and J by 2 bases, 6 bases remained unmatched.

In its sample, this clonotype was seen a few times. CDR3 region: CSVETSGDMDTQYF. Written as DNA, the CDR3 is TGCAGCGTTGAAACTAGCGGGGACATGGATACGCAGTATTTT. The chain has TRBV29-1 and TRBJ2-3, with 10 bases identical to TRBD2. Germline CDR1 and CDR2: SQVTM and ANQGSEA. The CDR3 runs to 14 residues. V lost 2 bases to trimming and J lost 6 bases; unmatched junction nucleotides: 5.

This clonotype came up many times. The chain links TRBV7-8 to TRBJ2-1, with D perhaps matching TRBD2 (6 bases). The CDR3 is 14 amino acids. Trimming took 4 bases from V and 7 from J, leaving 14 bases between them. Germline assignment: CDR1 SGHVS and CDR2 FQNEAQ. CDR3 region: CASSSGGSRNEQFF. The DNA for the CDR3 is TGTGCCAGCAGCTCCGGGGGAAGTAGGAATGAGCAGTTCTTC.

This chain joins TRBV6-2 or TRBV6-3 and TRBJ2-1, with 9 positions matching TRBD1. V dropped 2 bases and J dropped 3; count of bases not matched to a gene: 8. Per the germline V gene, CDR1 is MNHEY and CDR2 is SVGEGT. CDR3 length: 17 residues. The CDR3 here is CASSYRPRDRVYNEQFF. The CDR3 DNA is TGTGCCAGCAGTTACCGTCCCCGGGACAGGGTCTACAATGAGCAGTTCTTC.

This clonotype showed up many times. The chain employs TRBV2 and TRBJ2-1, with D hard to call. The germline CDR1 and CDR2 sequences are SNHLY and FYNNEI. V lost 5 bases and J 3 bases, leaving 17 bases between the germline ends. The length of the CDR3 is 16 residues. The CDR3 DNA reads as TGTGCCAGCAGTCGTAGTGGGAATAGGGACTACAATGAGCAGTTCTTC. Its protein product is CASSRSGNRDYNEQFF.

At least ten counts were recorded for this clonotype. This rearrangement joins TRBV5-4 to TRBJ1-2, with D possibly being TRBD1 (6 bases). The germline gives CDR1 SGHNT, CDR2 YYREEE (reference sequence). V was clipped by 4 bases and J by 1 base, with 17 bases between them. This CDR3 is built from 16 residues. The CDR3 protein is CASSIFRTEDNYGYTF. The DNA of the CDR3 is TGTGCCAGCAGCATCTTCAGGACAGAAGATAACTATGGCTACACCTTC.

This clonotype showed up just a few times. The V gene is TRBV7-9, the J gene TRBJ2-7; D possibly matches TRBD1 or TRBD2 (5 bases each). Trimming took off 3 bases at V and 4 bases at J, with 16 bases between the two ends. CDR1 and CDR2 (germline): SEHNR, FQNEAQ (reference sequence). The CDR3 runs 15 residues. In nucleotides, the CDR3 is TGTGCCAGCAGCTTCACGGGGCCCGGGGTTTACGAGCAGTACTTC. Translating it yields CASSFTGPGVYEQYF.

The chain carries TRBV7-9 and TRBJ1-2; 8 nucleotides agree with TRBD1. CDR1 is SEHNR and CDR2 is FQNEAQ in the germline V gene (reference sequence). Germline trimming cut 5 bases from V and 2 bases from J; bases unmatched to any gene: 10. The CDR3 has 16 residues. As DNA, the CDR3 is TGTGCCAGCAGCCCAAACGCGCCAGGGGGCAACTATGGCTACACCTTC. Its translation is CASSPNAPGGNYGYTF.

This clonotype has more than one count but fewer than ten. One end of the junction does not line up with germline, which may come from a read error. The V gene is TRBV28, the J gene TRBJ1-1; D gene unclear. Germline V lookup: CDR1 MDHEN, CDR2 SYDVKM. The CDR3 has 13 amino acids. The CDR3 region is CASSLWGNPEAFF. The CDR3 DNA is TGTGCCAGCAGTTTATGGGGGAACCCTGAAGCTTTCTTT.

This rearrangement joins TRBV2 to TRBJ1-1, with D possibly TRBD1 on 5 matching bases. The CDR3 contains 12 residues. V was trimmed by 11 bases and J by 3 bases, leaving 13 bases between them. Germline lookup yields CDR1 SNHLY and CDR2 FYNNEI. CDR3 sequence reads: CASKPGYTEAFF. The DNA of the CDR3 is TGTGCCTCCAAACCAGGGTACACTGAAGCTTTCTTT.

This clonotype was observed a handful of times. This chain joins TRBV14 and TRBJ2-7; no clear D. Germline V gene sequence: CDR1 SGHDN, CDR2 FVKESK. The V end was cut by 2 bases, the J end by 2 bases, with 7 bases between. There are 13 residues in the CDR3. CDR3 sequence: CASSQSSTYEQYF. The CDR3 DNA is TGTGCCAGCAGCCAATCTTCAACCTACGAGCAGTACTTC. Supplemented by reference TRBV14 and TRBJ2-7, the full variable domain reads EAGVTQFPSHSVIEKGQTVTLRCDPISGHDNLYWYRRVMGKEIKFLLHFVKESKQDESGMPNNRFLAERTGGTYSTLKVQPAELEDSGVYFCASSQSSTYEQYFGPGTRLTVT.

The rearrangement links TRBV5-1 to TRBJ1-1; the match to TRBD1 covers 7 bases. Germline V gene sequence: CDR1 SGHRS, CDR2 YFSETQ. Trimming at V came to 3 bases and at J to 3 bases, leaving 8 bases not matched to a gene. The CDR3 sequence is 15 residues long. The CDR3 region is CASSYGQAPDTEAFF. CDR3 in DNA: TGCGCCAGCAGCTACGGACAGGCCCCGGACACTGAAGCTTTCTTT. The whole variable domain, remainder taken from reference TRBV5-1 and TRBJ1-1, is KAGVTQTPRYLIKTRGQQVTLSCSPISGHRSVSWYQQTPGQGLQFLFEYFSETQRNKGNFPGRFSGRQFSNSRSEMNVSTLELGDSALYLCASSYGQAPDTEAFFGQGTRLTVV.

In its sample, this clonotype was seen many times. The chain is built from TRBV7-2 and TRBJ2-1, with D perhaps given as TRBD1 or TRBD2 (5 bases each). Germline V CDR1 and CDR2: SGHTA, FQGNSA. The germline V and J ends were trimmed by 4 bases and 0 bases, with 7 bases remaining between them. The CDR3 is made up of 14 amino acids. CDR3 sequence: CASSWGSSYNEQFF. CDR3 bases: TGTGCCAGCAGCTGGGGGAGCTCCTACAATGAGCAGTTCTTC.

This clonotype was detected only a few times. V gene TRBV14 combines with J gene TRBJ2-4; D is uncertain. The CDR3 runs 13 residues. Trimming removed 4 bases from V and 8 bases from J, with 12 bases in between. Germline-derived CDR1 and CDR2 are SGHDN and FVKESK. Here the CDR3 DNA reads TGTGCCAGCAGCCGCGAAAGCTGGGACATTCAGTACTTC. Its translation is CASSRESWDIQYF. The whole variable domain, filled in from reference TRBV14 and TRBJ2-4, reads EAGVTQFPSHSVIEKGQTVTLRCDPISGHDNLYWYRRVMGKEIKFLLHFVKESKQDESGMPNNRFLAERTGGTYSTLKVQPAELEDSGVYFCASSRESWDIQYFGAGTRLSVL.

This clonotype is medium-sized in the sample. V usage is TRBV28 and J usage is TRBJ2-5, with 11 nucleotides matching TRBD2. Trimming at V came to 5 bases and at J to 5 bases, leaving 13 bases not matched to a gene. The CDR3 length is 17 residues. CDR1 is MDHEN, CDR2 SYDVKM, per germline. The CDR3 DNA sequence: TGTGCCAGCAGTCCCCTTTGGCTAGCGGGGGGCGGGGAGACCCAGTACTTC. Translating gives CASSPLWLAGGGETQYF.

V and J are TRBV5-4 and TRBJ2-3; D remains unclear. Germline V gene lookup returns CDR1 SGHNT and CDR2 YYREEE (reference sequence). The CDR3 is made up of 13 amino acids. Trimming took 2 bases from V and 5 from J, leaving 9 bases between them. CDR3 DNA: TGTGCCAGCAGCTTTGACTTCAGAGATACGCAGTATTTT. Translating gives CASSFDFRDTQYF.

This clonotype came up many times. The V and J genes are TRBV28 and TRBJ2-1; TRBD1 might be the D (5 bases). The CDR3 is made up of 12 amino acids. In germline, CDR1 is MDHEN, CDR2 SYDVKM. The V gene lost 5 bases and the J gene lost 9 bases, with 11 bases spanning the gap. The CDR3 sequence: CASSPQGVEQFF. In DNA form, the CDR3 reads TGTGCCAGCAGTCCTCAAGGGGTTGAGCAGTTCTTC.

The genes are TRBV20-1 and TRBJ2-7; either TRBD1 or TRBD2 may fit D (7 bases each). Trimming removed 0 bases from V and 0 bases from J, with 21 bases in between. The CDR3 spans 18 residues. CDR1 is DFQATT, CDR2 SNEGSKA, per germline (reference sequence). CDR3 sequence: CSARENHQRDSTSYEQYF. The CDR3, as DNA: TGCAGTGCTAGAGAAAACCACCAGCGGGACAGCACCTCCTACGAGCAGTACTTC.

This clonotype came up once. This chain joins TRBV20-1 and TRBJ2-1; 8 positions agree with TRBD1. The CDR3 loop spans 12 amino acids. J lost 8 bases, V lost 1 base, and 1 base had no gene match. Looked up from germline, CDR1 is DFQATT and CDR2 is SNEGSKA (reference sequence). CDR3 sequence (DNA): TGCAGTGCTAGAGGGACAGGGTATGAGCAGTTCTTC. Translated, it gives CSARGTGYEQFF.

This clonotype appeared a few times. The V and J genes are TRBV20-1 and TRBJ2-7, with D possibly TRBD2 on 7 matching bases. V was cut by 6 bases and J by 6 bases, with 18 bases left in between. Germline V gives CDR1 DFQATT, CDR2 SNEGSKA (reference sequence). The CDR3 consists of 13 residues. The CDR3, as DNA: TGCAGTGCAACAGGCGGGGGCGGCGGCGAGCAGTACTTC. This codes for CSATGGGGGEQYF.